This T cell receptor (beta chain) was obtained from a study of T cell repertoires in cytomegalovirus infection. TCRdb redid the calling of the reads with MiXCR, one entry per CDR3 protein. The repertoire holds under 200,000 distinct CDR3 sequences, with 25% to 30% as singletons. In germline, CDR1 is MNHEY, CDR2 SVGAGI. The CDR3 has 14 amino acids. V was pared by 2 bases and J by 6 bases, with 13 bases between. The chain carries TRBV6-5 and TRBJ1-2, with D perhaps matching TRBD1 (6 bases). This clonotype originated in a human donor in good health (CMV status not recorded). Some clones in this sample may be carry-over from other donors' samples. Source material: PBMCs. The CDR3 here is CASSYAGQRNGYTF. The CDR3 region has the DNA TGTGCCAGCAGTTACGCAGGACAGCGGAATGGCTACACCTTC.